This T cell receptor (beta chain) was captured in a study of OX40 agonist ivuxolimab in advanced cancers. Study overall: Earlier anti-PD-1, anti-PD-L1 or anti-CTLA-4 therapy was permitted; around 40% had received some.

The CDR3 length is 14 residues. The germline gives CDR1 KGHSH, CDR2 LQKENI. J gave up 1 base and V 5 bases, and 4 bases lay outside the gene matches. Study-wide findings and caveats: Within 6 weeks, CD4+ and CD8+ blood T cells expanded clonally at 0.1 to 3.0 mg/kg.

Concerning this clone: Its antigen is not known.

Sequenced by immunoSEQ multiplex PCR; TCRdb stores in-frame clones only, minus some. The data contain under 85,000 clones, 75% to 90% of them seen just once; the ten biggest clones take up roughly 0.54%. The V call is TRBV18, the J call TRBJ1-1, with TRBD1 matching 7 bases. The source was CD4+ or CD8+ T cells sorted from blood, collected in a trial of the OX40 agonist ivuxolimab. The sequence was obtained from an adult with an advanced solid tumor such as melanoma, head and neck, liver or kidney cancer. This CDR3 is CASSIAGGNTEAFF. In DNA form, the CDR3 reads TGTGCCAGCTCAATCGCAGGGGGGAACACTGAAGCTTTCTTT.